A selection of T cell receptor beta chains follows, all from one sample in a study of blood T cell repertoires in COVID-19. Clones were sequenced by immunoSEQ multiplex PCR, and TCRdb holds only the in-frame ones, with some missing. Of 250,000 to 350,000 clones detected, roughly nine tenths appear once; the ten largest clones hold 2% to 2.5%. Sequenced sample: peripheral blood. These TCRs come from a woman between 45 and 65 years old who had recovered from COVID-19. CDR3s leave out the opening cysteine and the closing phenylalanine or tryptophan. The order of the fields is clone size, V gene, J gene, CDR3 protein. Expanded clones are given a class, and other clones once, few, many or no size at all.

once	TRBV28	TRBJ1-5	ASSPTGESNQPQH
NA	TRBV6-1	TRBJ1-1	ASSEWVVRDMNTEAF
NA	TRBV11-3	TRBJ2-7	ASSLAGDSYEQY
NA	TRBV6-5	TRBJ1-1	ASSSPHTDPEAF
NA	TRBV7-2	TRBJ1-2	ASSARGQNYGYT
NA	TRBV24-1	TRBJ2-5	ATSDRGQGGGETQY
NA	TRBV27	TRBJ2-3	ASSSLRGRAEDTQY
NA	TRBV7-2	TRBJ2-5	ASSATGTGGQETQY
NA	TRBV7-3	TRBJ2-5	ASSRSGQETQY
NA	TRBV11-2	TRBJ2-7	ASSRKSSGPAYEQY
few	TRBV5-6	TRBJ2-4	ASSFSGFLGKNIQY
NA	TRBV9	TRBJ2-1	ASSVASPNEQF
NA	TRBV9	TRBJ2-2	ASSEEGANTGELF
NA	TRBV5-6	TRBJ1-5	ASSLENGFLH
NA	TRBV6-5	TRBJ2-1	ASSPTSTRGEQF
NA	TRBV3-1/TRBV3-2	TRBJ2-7	ASSHGYGYEQY
NA	TRBV11-3	TRBJ2-1	ASSSGLAGGREQF
NA	TRBV19	TRBJ2-7	ASSGTGLPYEQY
NA	TRBV15	TRBJ1-1	ATSREGVGHSEAF
NA	TRBV7-2	TRBJ2-4	ASSLAWTSGDIQY
NA	TRBV9	TRBJ1-1	ASSVAGGRDTEAF
NA	TRBV27	TRBJ1-2	ASSLSVGAYGYT
NA	TRBV27	TRBJ2-2	ASSFVLPGGTGELF
NA	TRBV6-1	TRBJ1-5	ASSETGTANQPQH
NA	TRBV7-2	TRBJ1-4	ASSQDGGKLF
NA	TRBV20-1	TRBJ1-6	SASIGLQGSPAPLH
NA	TRBV30	TRBJ1-1	AWWATDARKAF
NA	TRBV7-9	TRBJ2-7	ASSLQGQGAQEQY
NA	TRBV28	TRBJ1-5	ASSFERYSNQPQH
NA	TRBV11-2	TRBJ2-7	ASSVEPGQSYEQY
NA	TRBV28	TRBJ1-2	ASNTGGLHSNYGYT
NA	TRBV4-3	TRBJ2-2	ASSQDRGINTGELF
NA	TRBV19	TRBJ1-2	ASSNGQGFGYGYT
NA	TRBV9	TRBJ2-1	ASSVLTSGHSYNEQF